Below, 8 T cell receptor beta chains from the same sample are listed, as sequenced in a study of cytomegalovirus exposure and HLA in healthy donors. A multiplex PCR was run with 60 Vbeta primers and 13 Jbeta primers. The table came from immunoSEQ multiplex PCR; TCRdb's copy has only in-frame clones and leaves some out. This table holds more than 85,000 clones, around 83% found once. Input material: PBMCs. These TCRs come from a woman between 18 and 29 years old in good health and CMV-seronegative.

CDR3 nucleotide sequence: TGTGCCAGCAGTCTCTTAGCGGGAGCGAACACCGGGGAGCTGTTTTTT. This encodes CASSLLAGANTGELFF. This chain links TRBV27 with TRBJ2-2; 9 bases map to TRBD2. Germline V gene sequence: CDR1 MNHEY, CDR2 SMNVEV (reference sequence). V dropped 5 bases and J dropped 0; count of bases not matched to a gene: 4. The CDR3 is made up of 16 amino acids.

CDR3 protein: CATSAAGAGGTQYF. The CDR3 DNA is TGTGCCACCAGCGCCGCGGGCGCGGGGGGTACGCAGTATTTT. The chain is built from TRBV15 and TRBJ2-3, with 8 bases fitting TRBD2. CDR1 and CDR2 (germline): LNHNV, YYDKDF (reference sequence). This CDR3 region has 14 residues. V gave up 5 bases and J gave up 8 bases; unmatched junction bases: 9.

The rearrangement joins TRBV28 to TRBJ2-1; D is undetermined. Trimming shortened V by 3 bases and J by 8 bases, and 11 bases separated the two germline ends. CDR1 MDHEN and CDR2 SYDVKM come from the germline V gene. This CDR3 contains 13 residues. CDR3 nucleotides: TGTGCCAGCAGTTTGCCAGGTGACCATGAGCAGTTCTTC. Amino acids: CASSLPGDHEQFF.

This clone showed up just a few times. The rearrangement joins TRBV4-1 to TRBJ2-7; 8 nucleotides align to TRBD2. V lost 4 bases, J lost 0 bases, and 11 bases stayed unmatched. The CDR3 spans 17 residues. CDR1 is MGHRA and CDR2 is YSYEKL in the germline V gene. The CDR3: CASSLDWAGGLSYEQYF. In nucleotides, the CDR3 is TGCGCCAGCAGCCTCGATTGGGCGGGGGGCCTCTCCTACGAGCAGTACTTC.

The chain recombines TRBV19 with TRBJ1-2, with D possibly being TRBD1 (6 bases). V was cut by 8 bases and J by 5 bases, with 24 bases left in between. In germline, CDR1 is LNHDA, CDR2 SQIVND (reference sequence). The CDR3 contains 16 residues. The CDR3 nucleotides read TGTGCCAGTGGAGGCTGGGACACCTCACCTAGTTATGGCTACACCTTC. It specifies CASGGWDTSPSYGYTF.

The chain is built from TRBV5-5 and TRBJ1-4, with D perhaps TRBD1 (5 bases). The CDR3 consists of 16 residues. The V gene lost 0 bases and the J gene lost 0 bases, with 9 bases spanning the gap. Germline V CDR1 and CDR2: SGHKS, YYEKEE (reference sequence). CDR3 amino acids: CASSLGGTATNEKLFF. The CDR3 DNA reads TGTGCCAGCAGCTTGGGAGGGACTGCAACTAATGAAAAACTGTTTTTT.

The chain links TRBV5-4 to TRBJ1-1; tentatively, D is TRBD1 (6 bases). This CDR3 comprises 14 residues. V was trimmed by 3 bases and J by 11 bases, leaving 20 bases between them. Germline V gene lookup returns CDR1 SGHNT and CDR2 YYREEE (reference sequence). CDR3 in amino acids: CASSSLTGQRDAFF. Here the CDR3 DNA reads TGTGCCAGCAGCTCGCTGACAGGCCAACGGGATGCTTTCTTT.

J is TRBJ2-1 and V is TRBV6-4, with D hard to call. CDR3 length equals 15 residues. Trimming removed 3 bases from V and 2 bases from J, with 11 bases in between. Germline assignment: CDR1 MRHNA and CDR2 SNTAGT. The CDR3 sequence is CASSEASDPYNEQFF. The CDR3 DNA follows: TGTGCCAGCAGTGAGGCGAGCGACCCCTACAATGAGCAGTTCTTC.